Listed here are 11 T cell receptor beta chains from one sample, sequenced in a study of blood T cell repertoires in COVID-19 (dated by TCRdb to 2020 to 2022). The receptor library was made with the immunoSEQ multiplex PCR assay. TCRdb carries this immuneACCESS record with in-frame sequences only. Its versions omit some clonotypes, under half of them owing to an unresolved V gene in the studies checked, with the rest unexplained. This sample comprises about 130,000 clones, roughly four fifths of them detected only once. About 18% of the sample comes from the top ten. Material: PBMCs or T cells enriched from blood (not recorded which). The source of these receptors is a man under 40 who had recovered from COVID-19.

CDR3 amino acids: CASSLSEQGASIYF. CDR3 bases: TGTGCCAGCTCACTGTCGGAACAGGGGGCTAGCATATATTTT. This rearrangement joins TRBV18 to TRBJ1-3; TRBD1 agrees at 9 bases. CDR1 KGHSH and CDR2 LQKENI come from the germline V gene. This CDR3 has 14 residues. V dropped 4 bases and J dropped 12; count of bases not matched to a gene: 10.

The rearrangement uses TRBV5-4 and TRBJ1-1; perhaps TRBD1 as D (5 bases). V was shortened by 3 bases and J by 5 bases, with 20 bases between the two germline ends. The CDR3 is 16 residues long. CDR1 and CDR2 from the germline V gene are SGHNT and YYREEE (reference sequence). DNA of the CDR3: TGTGCCAGCAGCTGGGGGGACCGCTTGAAAGGGACTGAAGCTTTCTTT. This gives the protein CASSWGDRLKGTEAFF.

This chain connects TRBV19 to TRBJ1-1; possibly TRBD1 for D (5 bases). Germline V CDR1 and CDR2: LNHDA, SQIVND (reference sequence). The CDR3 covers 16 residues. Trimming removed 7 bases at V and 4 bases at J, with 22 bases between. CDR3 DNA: TGTGCCAGTACCAAAGTAGGTCCAGGGAAGGGCACTGAAGCTTTCTTT. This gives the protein CASTKVGPGKGTEAFF. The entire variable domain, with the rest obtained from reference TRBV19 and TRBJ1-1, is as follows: DGGITQSPKYLFRKEGQNVTLSCEQNLNHDAMYWYRQDPGQGLRLIYYSQIVNDFQKGDIAEGYSVSREKKESFPLTVTSAQKNPTAFYLCASTKVGPGKGTEAFFGQGTRLTVV.

The CDR3 bases are TGTGCCAGCAGTTCCGACAGCTACGAGCAGTACTTC. Amino acids: CASSSDSYEQYF. The chain is built from TRBV5-6 and TRBJ2-7; D might be TRBD1 (5 bases). Trimming took 5 bases from V and 3 from J, leaving 9 bases between them. The CDR3 loop spans 12 amino acids. Germline assignment: CDR1 SGHDT and CDR2 YYEEEE.

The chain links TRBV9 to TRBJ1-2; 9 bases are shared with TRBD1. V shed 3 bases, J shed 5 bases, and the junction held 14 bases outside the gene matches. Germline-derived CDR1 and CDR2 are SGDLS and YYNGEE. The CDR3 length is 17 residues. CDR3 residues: CASSERDRDPLVYGYTF. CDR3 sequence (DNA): TGTGCCAGCAGCGAGCGGGACAGGGATCCCCTGGTGTATGGCTACACCTTC.

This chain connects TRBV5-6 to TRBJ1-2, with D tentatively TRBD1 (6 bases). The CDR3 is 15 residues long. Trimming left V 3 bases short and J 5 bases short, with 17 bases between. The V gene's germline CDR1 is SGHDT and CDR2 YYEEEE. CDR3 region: CASSSGTPIGYGYTF. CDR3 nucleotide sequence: TGTGCCAGCAGCTCCGGGACACCTATTGGGTATGGCTACACCTTC.

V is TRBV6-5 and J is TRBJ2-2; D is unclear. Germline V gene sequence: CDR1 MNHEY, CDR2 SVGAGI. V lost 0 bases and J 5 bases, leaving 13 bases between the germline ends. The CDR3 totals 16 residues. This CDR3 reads CASSYSSSSSTGELFF. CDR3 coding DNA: TGTGCCAGCAGTTACTCGAGTTCTTCTTCTACCGGGGAGCTGTTTTTT.

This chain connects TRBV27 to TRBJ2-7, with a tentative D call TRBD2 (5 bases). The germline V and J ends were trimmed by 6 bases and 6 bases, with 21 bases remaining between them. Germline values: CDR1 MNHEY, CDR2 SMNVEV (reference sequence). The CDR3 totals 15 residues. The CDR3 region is CASSSALGLRVEQYF. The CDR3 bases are TGTGCCAGCAGCAGTGCTCTAGGACTTCGTGTCGAGCAGTACTTC.

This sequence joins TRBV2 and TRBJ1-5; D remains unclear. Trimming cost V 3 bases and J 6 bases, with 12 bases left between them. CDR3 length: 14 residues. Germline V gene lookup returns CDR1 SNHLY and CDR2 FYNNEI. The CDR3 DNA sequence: TGTGCCAGCAGTGAGAGTTCGGGTGTTCAGCCCCAGCATTTT. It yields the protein CASSESSGVQPQHF.

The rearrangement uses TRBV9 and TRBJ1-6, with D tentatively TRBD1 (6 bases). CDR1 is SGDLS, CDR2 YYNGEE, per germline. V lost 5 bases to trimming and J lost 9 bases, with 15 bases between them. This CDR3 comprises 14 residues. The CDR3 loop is CASSWDKSGSPLHF. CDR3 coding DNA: TGTGCCAGCAGTTGGGACAAGTCGGGTTCACCCCTCCACTTT.

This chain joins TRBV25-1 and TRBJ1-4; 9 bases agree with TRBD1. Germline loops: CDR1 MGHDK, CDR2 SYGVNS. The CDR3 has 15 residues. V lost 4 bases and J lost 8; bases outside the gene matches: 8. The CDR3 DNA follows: TGTGCCAGCAGTGCCTCCGGGACAGGGCGGGAAAAACTGTTTTTT. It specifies CASSASGTGREKLFF.